This TCR beta chain was recorded in a study of T cell repertoires in cytomegalovirus infection. Across the study: Indicated by public TCR beta signatures were CMV infection and matching HLA type. Study outcomes and limitations: CMV-specific TCR beta clonotypes restricted by HLA-C dominated the ex vivo response.

There are 12 residues in the CDR3. Trimming removed 2 bases at V and 5 bases at J, with 9 bases between. Germline lookup yields CDR1 SQVTM and CDR2 ANQGSEA. Regarding this clonotype: Its antigen is as yet unknown.

TCRdb reprocessed the reads with MiXCR, giving one entry per CDR3 protein. This table has hundreds of thousands of distinct CDR3 sequences, roughly 22% appearing once. The receptor comes from a human donor in good health (CMV status not recorded). Some clones in this sample may be carry-over from other donors' samples. The sample consisted of CD8+ T cells from PBMCs. The rearrangement uses TRBV29-1 and TRBJ1-1, with D uncertain. CDR3 region: CSVESRRTEAFF. Written as DNA, the CDR3 is TGCAGCGTTGAATCGCGTAGGACTGAAGCTTTCTTT.